The 10 T cell receptor beta chains below were found in one sample sequenced in a study of blood T cell repertoires in COVID-19. Produced via immunoSEQ multiplex PCR; TCRdb's table is partial and in-frame only. The table records 150,000 to 200,000 clones, 89% of them present only once. The sequenced sample consisted of PBMCs or T cells enriched from blood (not recorded which). These receptors originate from a woman in her 40s with acute COVID-19.

This clone was observed once. J is TRBJ2-5 and V is TRBV3-1 (or the pseudogene TRBV3-2), with D perhaps matching TRBD1 (7 bases). Trimming took 0 bases from V and 9 from J, leaving 17 bases between them. Per the germline V gene, CDR1 is LGHDT and CDR2 is YNNKEL (reference sequence). The CDR3 loop spans 15 amino acids. For the CDR3, the DNA is TGTGCCAGCAGCCAAGATGGAGGGGGCCCCATGGCCCAGTACTTC. This translates into CASSQDGGGPMAQYF.

V gene TRBV27 combines with J gene TRBJ1-5, with D tentatively TRBD1 (5 bases). V shed 5 bases and J shed 7 bases, with 15 bases lying between them. This CDR3 region has 14 residues. Germline CDR1 is MNHEY and CDR2 is SMNVEV (reference sequence). The CDR3 region has the DNA TGTGCCAGCAGTGGGACGGGGGGAGGCCAGCCCCAGCATTTT. Translation: CASSGTGGGQPQHF.

The CDR3 nucleotides are TGTGCCAGCAGCTCCTCGGGACAGGGGTGGCAAGAGACCCAGTACTTC. Encoded protein: CASSSSGQGWQETQYF. The chain has TRBV21-1 and TRBJ2-5; the table assigns TRBD1, which was not confirmed against the DNA. TRBV21-1 is recorded as a pseudogene. CDR3 size: 16 residues.

The chain links TRBV6-5 to TRBJ2-3; the match to TRBD2 covers 7 bases. The CDR3 is 16 amino acids. The germline V gene has CDR1 MNHEY and CDR2 SVGAGI. J gave up 5 bases and V 0 bases, and 8 bases lay outside the gene matches. The CDR3 region is CASSYSTGGGVDTQYF. DNA for the CDR3: TGTGCCAGCAGTTACTCAACGGGGGGAGGAGTAGATACGCAGTATTTT.

The genes are TRBV6-5 and TRBJ2-2, with a possible D match to TRBD1 (6 bases). Trimming pared 8 bases from V and 1 base from J, leaving 14 bases between. The V gene's germline CDR1 is MNHEY and CDR2 SVGAGI. This CDR3 is built from 15 residues. As DNA, the CDR3 is TGTGCCAGCCGTCCGGCGACAGGGAACACCGGGGAGCTGTTTTTT. Its translation: CASRPATGNTGELFF.

CDR3 sequence: CASSQDWAGDGYTF. The CDR3 coding sequence is TGTGCCAGCAGCCAAGATTGGGCGGGCGATGGCTACACCTTC. The rearrangement links TRBV14 to TRBJ1-2; D gene unclear. Germline loops: CDR1 SGHDN, CDR2 FVKESK. The CDR3 has 14 residues. V was clipped by 0 bases and J by 6 bases, with 11 bases between them.

The genes are TRBV7-9 and TRBJ2-5; D gene uncertain. Germline lookup yields CDR1 SEHNR and CDR2 FQNEAQ (reference sequence). The V gene lost 5 bases and the J gene lost 5 bases, with 6 bases spanning the gap. The CDR3 contains 11 residues. The CDR3: CASSQRETQYF. CDR3 sequence (DNA): TGTGCCAGCAGCCAACGGGAGACCCAGTACTTC. Variable domain in full (rest from reference TRBV7-9 and TRBJ2-5): DTGVSQNPRHKITKRGQNVTFRCDPISEHNRLYWYRQTLGQGPEFLTYFQNEAQLEKSRLLSDRFSAERPKGSFSTLEIQRTEQGDSAMYLCASSQRETQYFGPGTRLLVL.

By share of the sample, this clone is medium-sized. DNA for the CDR3: TGTGCCAGCAGCTTACCTGGACTAGCGGGAGGGGGCAATGAGCAGTTCTTC. It is translated as CASSLPGLAGGGNEQFF. This chain joins TRBV7-2 and TRBJ2-1; 15 bases match TRBD2. This CDR3 has 17 amino acids. V lost 2 bases, J lost 6 bases, and 5 bases stayed unmatched. Germline lookup yields CDR1 SGHTA and CDR2 FQGNSA.

The rearrangement uses TRBV25-1 and TRBJ1-2; D is unresolved. CDR1 and CDR2 (germline): MGHDK, SYGVNS. The CDR3 length is 13 residues. V was cut by 8 bases and J by 1 base, with 11 bases left in between. CDR3 coding DNA: TGTGCCAGCGGATACGGGATTAACTATGGCTACACCTTC. Translation: CASGYGINYGYTF.

The chain has TRBV28 and TRBJ1-1, with TRBD1 matching 7 bases. From germline, CDR1 is MDHEN and CDR2 SYDVKM. The CDR3 spans 16 residues. After removal of 4 bases from V and 0 bases from J, the junction contained 8 bases not matched to a gene. The CDR3 coding sequence is TGTGCCAGCAGTTCCGGGACAGAGACGATGAACACTGAAGCTTTCTTT. It encodes CASSSGTETMNTEAFF.